A selection of T cell receptor beta chains follows, all from one sample in a study of T-cell memory formation after mild COVID-19. Using its own MiXCR run on the 5' RACE reads, TCRdb lists one record per CDR3 protein. The data show a few hundred thousand distinct CDR3 sequences, around a fifth seen once. Specimen: PBMCs or a T cell subset sorted from them (not recorded which). The receptor set was obtained from an adult woman who had mild COVID-19 (a few samples of this study predate the infection). Cell type and time point are not known. The conserved cysteine and the conserved F or W are not part of the CDR3 here. Clone size appears in some rows only: once, few, many, or a class for an expanded clone.

cdr3_length clone_size v_call cdr3_aa
15 many TRBV12-3/TRBV12-4 ASRARRESASNEKLF
12 NA TRBV12-3/TRBV12-4 ASSWRVSTDTQY
15 few TRBV5-1 ASSSGTGGSGSGEQY
13 few TRBV20-1 SAPAAGGSTDTQY
10 few TRBV3-1 ASTQGVYGYT
11 many TRBV7-3 ASSAAPNQPQH
14 few TRBV7-9 ASSLGLGLAYNEQF
14 NA TRBV7-8 ASSLRPAPRGEKLF
13 NA TRBV29-1 SVSYRGQSTGELF
12 few TRBV6-5 ASSRESRAYEQY
11 few TRBV24-1 ATSTGGGYEQY
11 few TRBV12-3/TRBV12-4 AAGGQGTYGYT
15 NA TRBV12-3/TRBV12-4 ASSTPGLAGGADTQY
15 many TRBV6-6 ASSYPRTGGANTEAF
9 NA TRBV20-1 SARKVTEAF
10 few TRBV15 ATSTGRRRAF
13 few TRBV12-3/TRBV12-4 ASILGGTAFYEQY
12 NA TRBV20-1 SARMTSEYNEQF
14 few TRBV11-2 ASSLGAGGGTDTQY
13 few TRBV7-9 ASSSDREFFYEQY
12 few TRBV7-8 ASSLAGRQGTQY
13 NA TRBV9 ASSVGYLDTGELF
13 NA TRBV20-1 SAAGTSGSLYEQY
12 NA TRBV27 ASRSRESNQPQH
11 few TRBV5-1 ASSPRDNNEQF
14 few TRBV24-1 ATSHRLAGEIDTQY
12 few TRBV20-1 SAPGARGNSPLH
12 NA TRBV14 ASKRQGTYNEQF
15 NA TRBV4-3 ASSQDGGRNSGNTIY
13 NA TRBV2 ASRVSGEGYNEQF
13 NA TRBV7-2 ASSSVGPVRRKLF
13 NA TRBV3-1 ASSHPGLNYNEQF
14 NA TRBV5-1 ASSRRTGRDTDTQY
10 NA TRBV4-2 ASSQVRERQF
12 few TRBV5-6 ATSLSYSNQPQH
13 NA TRBV25-1 ASSEYQGTGETQY
15 NA TRBV5-8 ASSPEAGGLITATQY
13 few TRBV7-7 ASSLSSGGQTTQY
13 few TRBV7-6 ASSPEGTPNEKLF
13 NA TRBV25-1 ASSPNGQLAYEQY
10 NA TRBV30 AWSASTDTQY
14 NA TRBV20-1 SARDPGVASTDTQY
13 NA TRBV7-3 ASSLWGGQLYGYT
16 NA TRBV4-3 ASSPGVGKREYDNEQF
12 NA TRBV29-1 SVVGQRIRETQY